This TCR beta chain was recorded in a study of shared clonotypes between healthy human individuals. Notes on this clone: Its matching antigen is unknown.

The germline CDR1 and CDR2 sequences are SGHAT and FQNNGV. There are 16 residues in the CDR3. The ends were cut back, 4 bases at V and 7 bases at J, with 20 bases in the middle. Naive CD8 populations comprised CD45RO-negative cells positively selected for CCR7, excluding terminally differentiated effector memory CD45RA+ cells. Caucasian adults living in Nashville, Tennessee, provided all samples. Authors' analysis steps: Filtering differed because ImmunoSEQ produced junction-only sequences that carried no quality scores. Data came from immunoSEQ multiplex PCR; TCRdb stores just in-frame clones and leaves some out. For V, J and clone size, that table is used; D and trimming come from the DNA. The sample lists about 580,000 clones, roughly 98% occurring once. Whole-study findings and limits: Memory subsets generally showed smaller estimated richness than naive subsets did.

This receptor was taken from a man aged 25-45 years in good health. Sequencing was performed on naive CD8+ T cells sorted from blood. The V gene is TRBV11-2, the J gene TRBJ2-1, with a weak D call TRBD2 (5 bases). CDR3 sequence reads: CASSSTMGVRLNEQFF. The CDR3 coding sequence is TGTGCCAGCAGCTCGACGATGGGAGTCCGATTAAATGAGCAGTTCTTC.